The 13 T cell receptor beta chains reported below all come from one sample, sequenced in a study of T-cell memory formation after mild COVID-19. Each CDR3 protein is one row after TCRdb ran MiXCR on the 5' RACE reads. Of around 300,000 distinct CDR3 sequences listed, roughly 17% are singletons. The sequencing sample was made of PBMCs or a T cell subset sorted from them (not recorded which). The receptors come from a man between 18 and 35 years old who had mild COVID-19 (a few samples of this study predate the infection). Cell type and time point are not known.

V usage is TRBV7-9 and J usage is TRBJ2-5; 9 bases map to TRBD1. The V gene end was trimmed by 0 bases and the J gene end by 6 bases; junction bases not matched to a gene: 11. This CDR3 has 17 amino acids. Germline V gene lookup returns CDR1 SEHNR and CDR2 FQNEAQ (reference sequence). The CDR3 DNA reads as TGTGCCAGCAGCTTAGCCGGACAGGGGACTCTTGTTAAGACCCAGTACTTC. Its translation: CASSLAGQGTLVKTQYF.

There are a few counts of this clonotype. The chain combines TRBV6-2 or TRBV6-3 with TRBJ1-5; D may be TRBD1 (6 bases). V lost 5 bases to trimming and J lost 3 bases, with 8 bases between them. This CDR3 has 13 amino acids. The germline CDR1 and CDR2 sequences are MNHEY and SVGEGT. The chain's CDR3 is CASSRTDNQPQHF. CDR3 bases: TGTGCCAGCAGTCGGACAGACAATCAGCCCCAGCATTTT.

The chain is built from TRBV20-1 and TRBJ2-5; D is perhaps TRBD2 (5 bases). In germline, CDR1 is DFQATT, CDR2 SNEGSKA (reference sequence). The CDR3 length is 13 residues. With 6 bases removed from V and 2 bases from J, the gap between germline ends came to 13 bases. Written as DNA, the CDR3 is TGCAGTGCCCCCACTCGGAGGCAAGAGACCCAGTACTTC. Protein: CSAPTRRQETQYF.

This chain connects TRBV7-6 to TRBJ2-3; tentatively, D is TRBD1 or TRBD2 (5 bases each). With 3 bases removed from V and 0 bases from J, the gap between germline ends came to 10 bases. Germline assignment: CDR1 SGHVS and CDR2 FNYEAQ. CDR3 length: 15 amino acids. Here the CDR3 DNA reads TGTGCCAGCAGCTTGCAGGGACGTAGCACAGATACGCAGTATTTT. It yields the protein CASSLQGRSTDTQYF.

This clonotype appeared once. The rearrangement links TRBV18 to TRBJ1-1; 7 bases agree with TRBD1. The germline V gene has CDR1 KGHSH and CDR2 LQKENI. Trimming cost V 5 bases and J 7 bases; bases outside gene matches: 4. This CDR3 spans 12 amino acids. DNA for the CDR3: TGTGCCAGCTCATACGGGACAGTTGAAGCTTTCTTT. Its translation: CASSYGTVEAFF.

The chain carries TRBV6-2 or TRBV6-3 and TRBJ2-3, with 7 bases that match TRBD1. The CDR3 length is 15 residues. V lost 6 bases, J lost 0 bases, and 6 bases stayed unmatched. Germline CDR1 MNHEY, CDR2 SVGEGT. The CDR3 here is CASRQDRTSTDTQYF. CDR3 nucleotide sequence: TGTGCCAGCAGACAGGACAGGACGAGCACAGATACGCAGTATTTT.

The J gene is TRBJ2-2, the V gene TRBV11-1; D is ambiguous. Trimming pared 1 base from V and 5 bases from J, leaving 11 bases between. The CDR3 has 15 residues. Per germline, CDR1 SGHAT and CDR2 FQDESV (reference sequence). Written as DNA, the CDR3 is TGTGCCAGCAGCTTAGTTCTGGGCAGGACCGGGGAGCTGTTTTTT. Translated: CASSLVLGRTGELFF.

V gene TRBV2 combines with J gene TRBJ1-6; TRBD1 matches 8 bases. The CDR3 extends over 16 amino acids. Germline values: CDR1 SNHLY, CDR2 FYNNEI. Unmatched junction bases numbered 12, after V lost 8 bases and J lost 6 bases. CDR3 bases: TGTGCCAGCGTACGGACAGGGCCGAAGATTAATTCACCCCTCCACTTT. Its translation: CASVRTGPKINSPLHF.

A few counts support this clonotype. The chain recombines TRBV6-5 with TRBJ1-1; perhaps TRBD1 as D (5 bases). In germline, CDR1 is MNHEY, CDR2 SVGAGI. V dropped 4 bases and J dropped 0 bases, with 9 bases sitting between them. The CDR3 is 14 amino acids. CDR3 in amino acids: CASSWGPLNTEAFF. CDR3 coding DNA: TGTGCCAGCAGTTGGGGACCGTTGAACACTGAAGCTTTCTTT.

In its sample, this clonotype was seen a few times. This chain joins TRBV12-3 or TRBV12-4 and TRBJ2-7, with 7 bases that match TRBD1. V lost 4 bases to trimming and J lost 4 bases; unmatched junction nucleotides: 10. The CDR3 extends over 15 amino acids. CDR3 loop: CASSSRSRGFYEQYF. The DNA for the CDR3 is TGTGCCAGCAGTTCGAGGTCCAGGGGGTTTTACGAGCAGTACTTC.

The chain links TRBV6-2 or TRBV6-3 to TRBJ1-1, with D perhaps TRBD1 (6 bases). Trimming took 9 bases from V and 5 from J, leaving 16 bases between them. This CDR3 spans 13 amino acids. In germline, CDR1 is MNHEY, CDR2 SVGEGT. The CDR3 region is CASWDTDGTEAFF. In nucleotides, the CDR3 is TGTGCCAGTTGGGACACAGACGGGACTGAAGCTTTCTTT.

V is TRBV12-3 or TRBV12-4 and J is TRBJ1-1; 7 nucleotides agree with TRBD1. The CDR3 consists of 14 residues. V gave up 8 bases and J gave up 2 bases; unmatched junction bases: 8. This CDR3 reads CASVLTGANTEAFF. CDR3 DNA: TGTGCCAGCGTACTAACAGGGGCTAACACTGAAGCTTTCTTT.

This clonotype came up a few times. This chain connects TRBV5-1 to TRBJ1-2, with D unresolved. The CDR3 is 12 amino acids. Looked up from germline, CDR1 is SGHRS and CDR2 is YFSETQ. V was trimmed by 3 bases and J by 5 bases, leaving 8 bases between them. The CDR3 is CASSSDKYGYTF. Here the CDR3 DNA reads TGCGCCAGCAGCTCTGACAAGTATGGCTACACCTTC.